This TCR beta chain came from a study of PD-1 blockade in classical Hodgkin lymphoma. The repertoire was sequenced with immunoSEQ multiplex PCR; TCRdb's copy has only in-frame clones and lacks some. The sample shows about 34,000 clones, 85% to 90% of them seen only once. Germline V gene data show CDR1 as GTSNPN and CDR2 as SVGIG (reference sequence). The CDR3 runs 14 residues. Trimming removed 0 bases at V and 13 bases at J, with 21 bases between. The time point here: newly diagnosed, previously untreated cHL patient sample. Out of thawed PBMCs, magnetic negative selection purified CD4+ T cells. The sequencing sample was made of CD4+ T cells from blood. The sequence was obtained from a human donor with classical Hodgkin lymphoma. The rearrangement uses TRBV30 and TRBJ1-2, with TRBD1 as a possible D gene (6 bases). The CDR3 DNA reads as TGTGCCTGGAGTGTATCCGGGACAAGGGGCCCCACCACCTTC. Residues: CAWSVSGTRGPTTF. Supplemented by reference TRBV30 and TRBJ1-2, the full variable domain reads SQTIHQWPATLVQPVGSPLSLECTVEGTSNPNLYWYRQAAGRGLQLLFYSVGIGQISSEVPQNLSASRPQDRQFILSSKKLLLSDSGFYLCAWSVSGTRGPTTFGSGTRLTVV.